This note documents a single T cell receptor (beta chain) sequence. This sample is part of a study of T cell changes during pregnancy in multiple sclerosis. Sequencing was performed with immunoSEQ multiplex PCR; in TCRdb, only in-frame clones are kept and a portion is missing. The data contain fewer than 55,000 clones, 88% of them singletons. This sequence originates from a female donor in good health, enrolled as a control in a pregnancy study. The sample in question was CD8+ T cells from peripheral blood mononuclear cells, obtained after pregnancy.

In DNA form, the CDR3 reads TGCGCCAGCAGTCCTCTAGCGGGGGTCATCTACAATGAGCAGTTCTTC. Translating it yields CASSPLAGVIYNEQFF. The V call is TRBV10-2, the J call TRBJ2-1; TRBD2 matches 10 bases. Trimming took 5 bases from V and 3 from J; bases not matched to a gene: 7. Germline V CDR1 and CDR2: WSHSY, SAAADI. This CDR3 is built from 16 residues.